The text below deals with one TCR beta chain. No antigen is known for it. The CDR3 is made up of 15 amino acids. Germline CDR1 reads GTSNPN; CDR2 reads SVGIG (reference sequence). V was clipped by 2 bases and J by 10 bases; unmatched bases: 11. This entry belongs to a study of shared clonotypes between healthy human individuals. Study at large: The cohort had two women and three men, ages 18 to 49.

Overall study results and limits: Non-shared clonotypes showed lower generation probabilities than clonotypes common to all four donors.

Study processing details: Junction-only immunoSEQ sequences carried no quality scores, so filtering differed. TCRdb's table, derived via immunoSEQ multiplex PCR, lists solely in-frame clones and lacks some. The V and J calls and clone size are taken from that table; D and trimming were inferred from the DNA. The sample carries some 1 million clones, roughly 75% recorded once. Sequences were obtained from memory CD4+ T cells sorted from blood. The subset is: CD45RA-negative fraction. V is TRBV30 and J is TRBJ1-4; 9 nucleotides align to TRBD1. The clonotype originates from a man younger than 35 in good health. This chain's CDR3 is CAWSPSRTGAGKLFF. CDR3 bases: TGTGCCTGGAGTCCATCCCGGACAGGGGCGGGAAAACTGTTTTTT. Based on the CDR3 plus reference TRBV30 and TRBJ1-4, the full variable domain is SQTIHQWPATLVQPVGSPLSLECTVEGTSNPNLYWYRQAAGRGLQLLFYSVGIGQISSEVPQNLSASRPQDRQFILSSKKLLLSDSGFYLCAWSPSRTGAGKLFFGSGTQLSVL.